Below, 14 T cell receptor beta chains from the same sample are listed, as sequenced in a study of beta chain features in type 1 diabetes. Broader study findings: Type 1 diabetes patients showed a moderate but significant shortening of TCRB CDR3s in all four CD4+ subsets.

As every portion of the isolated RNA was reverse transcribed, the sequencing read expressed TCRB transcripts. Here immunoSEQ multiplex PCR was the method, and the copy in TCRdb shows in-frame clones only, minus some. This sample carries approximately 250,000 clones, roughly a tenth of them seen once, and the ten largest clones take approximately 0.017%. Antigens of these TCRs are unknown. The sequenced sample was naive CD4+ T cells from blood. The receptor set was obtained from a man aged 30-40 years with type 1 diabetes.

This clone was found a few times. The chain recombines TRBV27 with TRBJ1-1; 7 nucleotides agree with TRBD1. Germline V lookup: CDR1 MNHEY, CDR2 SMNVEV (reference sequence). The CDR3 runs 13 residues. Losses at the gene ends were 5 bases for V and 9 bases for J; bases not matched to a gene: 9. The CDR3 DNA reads TGTGCCAGCAGTCGAACTCCGGGACAGAAAGCTTTCTTT. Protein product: CASSRTPGQKAFF.

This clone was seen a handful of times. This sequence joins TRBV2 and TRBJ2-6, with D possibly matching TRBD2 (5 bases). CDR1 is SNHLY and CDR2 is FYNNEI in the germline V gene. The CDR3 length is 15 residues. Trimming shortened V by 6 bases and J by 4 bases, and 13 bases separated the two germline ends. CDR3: CASSPSGRGANVLTF. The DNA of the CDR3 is TGTGCCAGCAGCCCCTCGGGGAGAGGGGCCAACGTCCTGACTTTC.

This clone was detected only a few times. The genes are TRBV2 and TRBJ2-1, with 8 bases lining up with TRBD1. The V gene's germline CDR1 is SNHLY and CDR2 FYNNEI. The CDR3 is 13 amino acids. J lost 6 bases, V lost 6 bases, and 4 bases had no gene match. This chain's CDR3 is CASSGQGRNEQFF. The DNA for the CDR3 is TGTGCCAGCAGCGGACAGGGTCGCAATGAGCAGTTCTTC.

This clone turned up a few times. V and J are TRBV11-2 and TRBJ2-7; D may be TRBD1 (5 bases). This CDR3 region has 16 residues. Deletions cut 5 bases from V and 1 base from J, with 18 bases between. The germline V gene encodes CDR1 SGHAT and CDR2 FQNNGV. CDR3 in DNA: TGTGCCAGCAGCAAACTTCAGGGTCACCCTTCCTACGAGCAGTACTTC. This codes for CASSKLQGHPSYEQYF. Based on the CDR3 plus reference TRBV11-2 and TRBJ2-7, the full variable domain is EAGVAQSPRYKIIEKRQSVAFWCNPISGHATLYWYQQILGQGPKLLIQFQNNGVVDDSQLPKDRFSAERLKGVDSTLKIQPAKLEDSAVYLCASSKLQGHPSYEQYFGPGTRLTVT.

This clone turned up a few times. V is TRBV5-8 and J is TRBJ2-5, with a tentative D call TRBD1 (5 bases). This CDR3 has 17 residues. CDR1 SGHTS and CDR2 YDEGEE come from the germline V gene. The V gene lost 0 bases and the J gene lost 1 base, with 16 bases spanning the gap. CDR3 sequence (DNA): TGTGCCAGCAGCTTGGGGGGCGGCAGCAGAGGCCAAGAGACCCAGTACTTC. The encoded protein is CASSLGGGSRGQETQYF. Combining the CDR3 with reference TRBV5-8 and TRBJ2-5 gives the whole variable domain EAGVTQSPTHLIKTRGQQATLRCSPISGHTSVYWYQQALGLGLQFLLWYDEGEERNRGNFPPRFSGRQFPNYSSELNVNALELEDSALYLCASSLGGGSRGQETQYFGPGTRLLVL.

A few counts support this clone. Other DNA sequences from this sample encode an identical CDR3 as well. CDR3 protein: CASGPGQGVYEQYF. The DNA for the CDR3 is TGTGCTAGTGGGCCGGGACAGGGAGTCTACGAGCAGTACTTC. The V gene is TRBV12-5, the J gene TRBJ2-7, with TRBD1 matching over 9 bases. The CDR3 totals 14 residues. V lost 6 bases, J lost 3 bases, and 6 bases stayed unmatched. The germline V gene has CDR1 LGHNT and CDR2 FRNRAP. The entire variable domain, with the rest obtained from reference TRBV12-5 and TRBJ2-7, is as follows: DARVTQTPRHKVTEMGQEVTMRCQPILGHNTVFWYRQTMMQGLELLAYFRNRAPLDDSGMPKDRFSAEMPDATLATLKIQPSEPRDSAVYFCASGPGQGVYEQYFGPGTRLTVT.

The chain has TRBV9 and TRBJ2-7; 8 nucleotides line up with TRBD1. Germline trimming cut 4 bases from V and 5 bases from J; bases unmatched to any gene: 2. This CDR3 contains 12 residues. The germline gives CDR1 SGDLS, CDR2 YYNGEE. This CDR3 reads CASSRTGNEQYF. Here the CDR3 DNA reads TGTGCCAGCAGCAGGACAGGGAACGAGCAGTACTTC.

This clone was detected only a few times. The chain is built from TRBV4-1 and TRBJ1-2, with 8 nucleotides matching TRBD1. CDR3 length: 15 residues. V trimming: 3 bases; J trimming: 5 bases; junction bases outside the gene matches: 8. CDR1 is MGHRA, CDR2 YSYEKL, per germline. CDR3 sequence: CASSQDGTGVYGYTF. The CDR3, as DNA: TGCGCCAGCAGCCAGGACGGGACAGGAGTGTATGGCTACACCTTC.

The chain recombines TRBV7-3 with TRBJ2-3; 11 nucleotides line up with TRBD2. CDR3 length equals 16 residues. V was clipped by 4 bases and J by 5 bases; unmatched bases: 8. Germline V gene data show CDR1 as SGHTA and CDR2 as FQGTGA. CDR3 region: CASSSGAGTSGDTQYF. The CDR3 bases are TGTGCCAGCAGCTCGGGGGCTGGGACTAGCGGAGATACGCAGTATTTT.

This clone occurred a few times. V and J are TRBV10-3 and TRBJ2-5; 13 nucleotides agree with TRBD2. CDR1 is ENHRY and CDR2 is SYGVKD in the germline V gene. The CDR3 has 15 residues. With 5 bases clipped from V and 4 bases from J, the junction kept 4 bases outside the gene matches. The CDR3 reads CAISRTSGGGETQYF. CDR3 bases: TGTGCCATCAGTAGGACTAGCGGGGGAGGAGAGACCCAGTACTTC.

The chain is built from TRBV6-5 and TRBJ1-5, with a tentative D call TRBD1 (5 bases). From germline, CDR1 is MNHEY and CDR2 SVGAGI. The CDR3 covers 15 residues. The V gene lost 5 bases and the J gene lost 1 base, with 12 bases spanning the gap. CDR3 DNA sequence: TGTGCCAGCAGTCGGTCGGGGGTAAGCAATCAGCCCCAGCATTTT. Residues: CASSRSGVSNQPQHF.

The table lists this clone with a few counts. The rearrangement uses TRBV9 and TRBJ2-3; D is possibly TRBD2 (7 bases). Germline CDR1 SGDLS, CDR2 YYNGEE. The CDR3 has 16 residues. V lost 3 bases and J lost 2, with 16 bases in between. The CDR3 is CASSERGGLNTDTQYF. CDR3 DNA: TGTGCCAGCAGCGAGAGGGGGGGACTAAACACAGATACGCAGTATTTT.

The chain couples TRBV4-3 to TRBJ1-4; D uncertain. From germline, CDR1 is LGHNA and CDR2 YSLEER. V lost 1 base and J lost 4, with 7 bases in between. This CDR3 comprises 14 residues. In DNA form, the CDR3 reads TGCGCCAGCAGCCAAGGCCAGTTTAATGAAAAACTGTTTTTT. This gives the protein CASSQGQFNEKLFF.

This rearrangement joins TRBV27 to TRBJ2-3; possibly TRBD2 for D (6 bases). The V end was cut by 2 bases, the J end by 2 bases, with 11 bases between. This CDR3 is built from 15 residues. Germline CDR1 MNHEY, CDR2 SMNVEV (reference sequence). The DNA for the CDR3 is TGTGCCAGCAGTTTACGCGGGATTTACACAGATACGCAGTATTTT. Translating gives CASSLRGIYTDTQYF.